These T cell receptor beta chains were read from a single sample in a study of T cells after yellow fever vaccination. TCRdb re-derived calls from the 5' RACE reads in MiXCR, one entry per CDR3 protein. Among around 50,000 distinct CDR3 sequences listed, about 7.9% were seen once. The source material was CD8+ T cells sorted from PBMCs, sampled roughly 14 days after the first yellow fever vaccination. These receptors all stem from a young man who received the YFV17D yellow fever vaccine. Both conserved end residues are part of each CDR3. The D gene is left open where the match is weak. Rows may omit the clone size; those that give it use once, few, many or a size class.

size	V	length	D	J	DNA	CDR3
many	TRBV7-8	15	-	TRBJ2-7	TGTGCCAGCAGCTTAGATGGTAGGGGCCTACGAGAGCAGTACTTC	CASSLDGRGLREQYF
many	TRBV2	14	TRBD2	TRBJ2-2	TGTGCCAGCGGGCGGGGGGCGCCCACCGGGGAGCTGTTTTTT	CASGRGAPTGELFF
many	TRBV4-2	14	-	TRBJ2-1	TGTGCCAGCAGCCAAGAGGGGCCAGGGGATGAGCAGTTCTTC	CASSQEGPGDEQFF
medium-sized	TRBV10-3	13	-	TRBJ1-4	TGTGCCATCAGTGAAGGGGGAAATGAAAAACTGTTTTTT	CAISEGGNEKLFF
many	TRBV4-1	15	-	TRBJ2-5	TGCGCCAGCAGCCAAGACCTTTCCTTGGAAGAGACCCAGTACTTC	CASSQDLSLEETQYF
many	TRBV6-2/TRBV6-3	15	TRBD1	TRBJ2-1	TGTGCCAGCAGCATCGACAGGGGGGCCTACAATGAGCAGTTCTTC	CASSIDRGAYNEQFF
many	TRBV7-3	15	TRBD2	TRBJ2-3	TGTGCCAGCACCACAGGAGCGGGGGACACAGATACGCAGTATTTT	CASTTGAGDTDTQYF
many	TRBV20-1	14	-	TRBJ2-5	TGCAGTGCTAGTACGGGGTTGGTGTGGGAGACCCAGTACTTC	CSASTGLVWETQYF
many	TRBV7-6	14	-	TRBJ2-7	TGTGCCAGCACCCTACTAACAGGTTCCTACGAGCAGTACTTC	CASTLLTGSYEQYF
few	TRBV19	14	-	TRBJ1-1	TGTGCCAGTAGTATTTCTTGGGGCACTACTGAAGCTTTCTTT	CASSISWGTTEAFF
many	TRBV12-3/TRBV12-4	14	-	TRBJ1-5	TGTGCCAGCAGTTTAAGGGCAAGCAATCAGCCCCAGCATTTT	CASSLRASNQPQHF
few	TRBV18	15	-	TRBJ2-6	TGTGCCAGCTCACCACCCGGTTCTGGGGCCAACGTCCTGACTTTC	CASSPPGSGANVLTF
many	TRBV15	13	-	TRBJ1-1	TGTGCCACCAGCAGAGGGGTCGCTAATGAAGCTTTCTTT	CATSRGVANEAFF
many	TRBV6-1	14	TRBD2	TRBJ2-3	TGTGCCAGCAGTGGTAGCGGGGACACAGATACGCAGTATTTT	CASSGSGDTDTQYF
many	TRBV7-8	16	TRBD2	TRBJ2-1	TGTGCCAGCAGCCGAAAAGCGGGGGCCCCTGGGAATGAGCAGTTCTTC	CASSRKAGAPGNEQFF
many	TRBV12-3/TRBV12-4	16	-	TRBJ2-1	TGTGCCAGCAGTTTTCGTGTACAGCGGAGCTACAATGAGCAGTTCTTC	CASSFRVQRSYNEQFF
many	TRBV29-1	15	TRBD2	TRBJ2-2	TGCAGCGTTGCGGGGGCGGGAGGTAACACCGGGGAGCTGTTTTTT	CSVAGAGGNTGELFF
few	TRBV18	14	TRBD1	TRBJ1-2	TGTGCCAGCTCACCAGGACAGGGTCAAGATGGCTACACCTTC	CASSPGQGQDGYTF
many	TRBV12-3/TRBV12-4	11	-	TRBJ2-4	TGTGCCAGCGGGGCTGTAAACATTCAGTACTTC	CASGAVNIQYF
-	TRBV27	15	-	TRBJ2-2	TGTGCCAGCAGTCCGCCCCCGGGGACACCCGGGGAGCTGTTTTTT	CASSPPPGTPGELFF
many	TRBV20-1	15	-	TRBJ2-3	TGCAGTGCTAGCTTATTAGGGGAGAACACAGATACGCAGTATTTT	CSASLLGENTDTQYF
few	TRBV4-2	14	-	TRBJ2-1	TGTGCCAGCAGCCCCGGGCGACTCTACAATGAGCAGTTCTTC	CASSPGRLYNEQFF
many	TRBV7-8	16	TRBD1	TRBJ2-3	TGTGCCAGCAGCTTAGTTGTCAGGGGGCAGACGGATACGCAGTATTTT	CASSLVVRGQTDTQYF
many	TRBV10-2	14	-	TRBJ2-5	TGCGCCAGCAGGGTCGAGGCATGGGCGGAGACCCAGTACTTC	CASRVEAWAETQYF
-	TRBV5-6	13	-	TRBJ2-1	TGTGCCAGCAGCTTGGCAGACTACAATGAGCAGTTCTTC	CASSLADYNEQFF
many	TRBV20-1	13	-	TRBJ1-1	TGCAGTGCTTCGGGACGGCGGAACACTGAAGCTTTCTTT	CSASGRRNTEAFF
-	TRBV6-2/TRBV6-3	17	TRBD1	TRBJ1-1	TGTGCCAGCCTTGCCGCCCGGGACAGGGGAGCCCACACTGAAGCTTTCTTT	CASLAARDRGAHTEAFF
many	TRBV5-1	17	-	TRBJ2-6	TGCGCCAGCAGCTTGGGTCGAGTGGGCTTTGGGGCCAACGTCCTGACTTTC	CASSLGRVGFGANVLTF
many	TRBV7-9	12	-	TRBJ2-2	TGTGCCAGCAGCTTGGGATCCGGGGAGCTGTTTTTT	CASSLGSGELFF
many	TRBV29-1	19	TRBD2	TRBJ2-2	TGCAGCGTTGACCTCTCGGACAGGCTAGCGGGGGCCAACACCGGGGAGCTGTTTTTT	CSVDLSDRLAGANTGELFF
few	TRBV7-9	15	TRBD1	TRBJ1-1	TGTGCCAGCAGCCAGGGCCGGACAGGGAACACTGAAGCTTTCTTT	CASSQGRTGNTEAFF
many	TRBV12-3/TRBV12-4	13	-	TRBJ1-5	TGTGCCAGCAGCCCGGGATTCAATCAGCCCCAGCATTTT	CASSPGFNQPQHF
many	TRBV6-2/TRBV6-3	14	-	TRBJ2-1	TGTGCCAGCAGTTGGACGGCCCTGAACAATGAGCAGTTCTTC	CASSWTALNNEQFF
many	TRBV9	13	-	TRBJ2-2	TGTGCCAGCAGCACCGGACGGGCCGGGGAGCTGTTTTTT	CASSTGRAGELFF
many	TRBV6-5	13	-	TRBJ2-7	TGTGCCAGCAGTTACTCGCGGGGTTACGAGCAGTACTTC	CASSYSRGYEQYF
many	TRBV5-1	15	-	TRBJ2-1	TGCGCCAGCAGCTTGGCCACAGCTCCAAGGAATGAGCAGTTCTTC	CASSLATAPRNEQFF
many	TRBV20-1	14	TRBD1	TRBJ1-1	TGCAGTGCTAGACGGACAGGGGGCTACACTGAAGCTTTCTTT	CSARRTGGYTEAFF
many	TRBV4-3	16	-	TRBJ2-3	TGCGCCAGCAGCCAAGATACAGGTCTCGGCACAGATACGCAGTATTTT	CASSQDTGLGTDTQYF
few	TRBV2	16	-	TRBJ2-5	TGTGCCAGCAGTGAAATGGCGGGGAAATCTGGTGAGACCCAGTACTTC	CASSEMAGKSGETQYF
many	TRBV7-9	18	TRBD2	TRBJ2-6	TGTGCCAGCAGCCCACGACTAGCGGGGACCTCTGGGGCCAACGTCCTGACTTTC	CASSPRLAGTSGANVLTF
many	TRBV27	17	TRBD2	TRBJ2-5	TGTGCCAGCAGTCTCGGTCCTAGCGGGGGGTCCCAAGAGACCCAGTACTTC	CASSLGPSGGSQETQYF
many	TRBV27	14	-	TRBJ2-2	TGTGCCAGCAGTTGGCAGGGGACGGGCGAGGAGCTGTTTTTT	CASSWQGTGEELFF
many	TRBV12-3/TRBV12-4	15	TRBD1	TRBJ1-6	TGTGCCAGCAGTTTAGCGACAGGGGGAAATTCACCCCTCCACTTT	CASSLATGGNSPLHF
many	TRBV4-2	15	-	TRBJ1-6	TGTGCCAGCAGCCAGGGTGGACGGAATAATTCACCCCTCCACTTT	CASSQGGRNNSPLHF
-	TRBV27	16	TRBD1	TRBJ2-6	TGTGCCAGCAGCAGGGACAGCCTCTCTGGGGCCAACGTCCTGACTTTC	CASSRDSLSGANVLTF
many	TRBV7-8	16	-	TRBJ1-1	TGTGCCAGCACCTTTCCGGGCCCCCGGCGGGACACTGAAGCTTTCTTT	CASTFPGPRRDTEAFF
many	TRBV5-1	15	-	TRBJ2-1	TGCGCCAGCAGCCCCTTAGACAGTACCTACAATGAGCAGTTCTTC	CASSPLDSTYNEQFF
many	TRBV7-8	13	TRBD1	TRBJ2-5	TGTGCCAGCAGCTTTGGACAGGGAAAGACCCAGTACTTC	CASSFGQGKTQYF
many	TRBV7-9	12	-	TRBJ2-7	TGTGCCAGCAGCTTAGCTTCCCACGAGCAGTACTTC	CASSLASHEQYF